This T cell receptor beta chain was found in a study of shared clonotypes between healthy human individuals (TCRdb year 2020). Some background on the complete study: The cohort comprised two women and a few men aged 18 to 49 years. Per donor, three plates each were used for CD4 naive and CD4 memory, two for CD8 naive, and one for CD8 memory. To estimate repertoire size and how much clonotypes are shared between individuals, the study performed deep sequencing of blood TCR repertoires from five healthy adults. To increase sequencing depth and limit assay-specific biases, TCR repertoire library preparation and sequencing were carried out by different laboratories using diverse techniques. Each donor's leukapheresis produced roughly between roughly 0.85 and 9 billion PBMCs. The paper as a whole reports these results and caveats: About 5% of naive CD4, 3.5% of naive CD8, 2.3% of memory CD4, and around 0.4% of memory CD8 clonotypes were shared across a few donors. Higher generation probabilities were observed for clonotypes shared by all four sorted-subset donors than for non-shared clonotypes. Even with the large sequencing depth, rarefaction of the sorted-subset datasets indicated that sequencing was incomplete. Naive subsets generally had larger estimated clonotype richness than memory subsets. Pairwise subsampling led to the expectation that sequencing depth would affect the degree of clonotype sharing among donors. Sampling was limited to blood, and TCR repertoires in tissue likely differ from TCR repertoires in blood. The genetic and exposure-history diversity represented was limited by the small number of donors.

The donors were healthy, HIV-negative adults with no recently reported acute infections or vaccinations. Only Caucasian adults living in Nashville, Tennessee, USA were represented among the donors. Magnetic negative selection was used to enrich CD4+ T cells, after which naive cells were positively selected on CD45RA and the negative fraction became the memory subset. After blood collection by leukapheresis, PBMCs were isolated using Ficoll-Histopaque density gradient centrifugation and then cryopreserved in the vapor phase of liquid nitrogen. Analytical flow cytometry was used to check the purity and quantity of each magnetically sorted T cell population. Genomic DNA was isolated from each sorted fraction and quantified by UV absorbance on a Nanodrop 2000c. Germline trimming: 5 bases from V, 3 bases from J; junction bases outside gene matches: 11. From a lookup of the germline V gene (reference sequence), CDR1 and CDR2 are MNHEY and SMNVEV. The CDR3 numbers 16 residues from cysteine through phenylalanine. CDR3 DNA is the only sequence kept; it has 48 bases, read in frame from the first base.

TCR CDR3 regions were amplified from genomic DNA by multiplex PCR using the deep immunoSEQ assay. For each cell subset, the extracted genomic DNA was distributed evenly across all wells of several immunoSEQ 96-well plates, and each plate served as one replicate. Each replicate PCR for sorted subsets received around 200 ng genomic DNA, equal to about 30,000 T cell genomes. The purified libraries were quantified using a Qubit 3.0 fluorometer, sized with a Bioanalyzer 2100, and then quantified again using the KAPA Library Quantification kit. Each immunoSEQ 96-well plate was sequenced on its own single-read 150-cycle Illumina NextSeq 550 flow cell. The study's processing was this. Because the immunoSEQ output held only junctional sequences and lacked quality scores, the filtering could not match the filtering applied to full-length reads. Sequences were annotated with PyIR, a Python wrapper for IgBLAST v1.9, using IMGT germline references to assign V/J genes and CDR3. Reads were removed for weak V/J assignments (E-value above 1e-6), missing CDR3, stop codons, out-of-frame junctions, or ambiguous translated residues. V3J clonotypes were defined as sequences sharing the same inferred V gene, J gene, and CDR3 amino acid sequence. The percentage overlap between two repertoires was calculated by dividing the number of shared unique clonotypes by the size of the smaller repertoire. Repertoire richness was assessed with RTK rarefaction, the Chao1 estimator, and Recon v2.1 estimates of unobserved clonotypes. For all TCRbeta clonotypes obtained by the gDNA method from several donors, generation probabilities were computed with OLGA. TCRdb's version of the immuneACCESS table is confined to in-frame rearrangements and falls short of the full clone set. An unresolved V gene accounts for under half of the shortfall where checked; the remainder is of unknown origin. The V and J calls and the clone size are those of that table, but D and trimming were determined from the DNA. For this sample the table gives some 660,000 clones, of which roughly 72% were detected only once. The leading ten clones occupy around 1.8% of the sample.

Turning to this clone: The clone's antigen remains unknown. The input lacks base qualities; no much larger clone sits a single base away.

Recombination connected TRBV27 to TRBJ2-7, with TRBD1 matching 9 junction bases. The receptor was isolated from a woman in her twenties or thirties in good health. The specimen sequenced was memory CD4+ T cells sorted from blood. The meaning of the sample's cell subset or site label: CD45RA-negative fraction. In nucleotides, the sequence is TGTGCCAGCAGTACCAATCCCGGGACAGGGAACTACGAGCAGTACTTC. This sequence encodes CASSTNPGTGNYEQYF.